One sample yielded the 9 T cell receptor beta chains listed below, sequenced in a study of T cells in Graves' hyperthyroidism and ophthalmopathy. Amplification of TCR beta CDR3 regions used RNA as the template. Carried out on the TCR CDR3, a first-round RT-PCR used the HTBI primer set. TCRdb processed the multiplex PCR reads anew with MiXCR; each CDR3 protein has one entry. This table holds under 700,000 distinct CDR3 sequences, around 15% found once. The sequencing sample was made of blood. These receptors all stem from a woman between 18 and 29 years old with Graves' hyperthyroidism.

This clonotype was detected a few times. The chain links TRBV12-3 or TRBV12-4 to TRBJ2-3; 11 nucleotides agree with TRBD2. CDR3 length equals 16 residues. The J segment lost 1 base and the V segment lost 6 bases, leaving 6 bases of the junction unmatched. The CDR3 DNA is TGTGCCAGCAGCCACAATAGCGGGAGGGGCACAGATACGCAGTATTTT. Amino acid sequence: CASSHNSGRGTDTQYF.

V gene TRBV4-2 combines with J gene TRBJ1-6; D possibly corresponds to TRBD1 (5 bases). In germline, CDR1 is LGHNA, CDR2 YNFKEQ. The CDR3 extends over 16 amino acids. The germline V and J ends were trimmed by 2 bases and 7 bases, with 15 bases remaining between them. The CDR3 sequence is CASSQLPGTANSPLHF. As DNA, the CDR3 is TGTGCCAGCAGCCAACTTCCCGGGACGGCGAATTCACCCCTCCACTTT.

This clonotype was observed a few times. The junction differs from germline at one of its ends, possibly a read error. The chain combines TRBV7-2 with TRBJ1-2; the match to TRBD1 covers 11 bases. Per germline, CDR1 SGHTA and CDR2 FQGNSA. There are 15 residues in the CDR3. For the CDR3, the DNA is TGTGCCAGCAGCCTAGCGGGGGGGACAGGGGGTGGCTACACCTTC. Amino acids: CASSLAGGTGGGYTF.

The V gene is TRBV4-2, the J gene TRBJ2-5; 11 nucleotides line up with TRBD2. This CDR3 comprises 17 residues. The germline CDR1 and CDR2 sequences are LGHNA and YNFKEQ. The J segment lost 2 bases and the V segment lost 3 bases, leaving 8 bases of the junction unmatched. CDR3 in DNA: TGTGCCAGCAGCCACCCGGGGCTAGCGGGGGGACAAGAGACCCAGTACTTC. Translation gives CASSHPGLAGGQETQYF.

This clonotype was seen at least ten times. The chain is built from TRBV20-1 and TRBJ2-3; a weak D match, TRBD2 (6 bases). The CDR3 totals 15 residues. V lost 2 bases to trimming and J lost 2 bases, with 14 bases between them. CDR1 and CDR2 (germline): DFQATT, SNEGSKA (reference sequence). For the CDR3, the DNA is TGCAGTGCTAGAAGACTAGGCTCGGTCACAGATACGCAGTATTTT. Translation gives CSARRLGSVTDTQYF.

A note on this clonotype: This clone may be a read error of a much larger clone one base away. This sequence joins TRBV12-3 or TRBV12-4 and TRBJ1-5; possibly TRBD1 for D (5 bases). Trimming shortened V by 10 bases and J by 6 bases, and 16 bases separated the two germline ends. CDR3 length equals 13 residues. CDR3 region: CATRDALGQPQHF. The CDR3 nucleotides read TGTGCCACCAGGGATGCTCTCGGTCAGCCCCAGCATTTT.

This clonotype was counted a few times. The chain has TRBV19 and TRBJ2-5, with 8 bases lining up with TRBD1. J was trimmed by 2 bases and V by 7 bases; bases with no gene match: 9. Germline V gene sequence: CDR1 LNHDA, CDR2 SQIVND (reference sequence). The CDR3 consists of 15 residues. The CDR3 protein is CASNPGGAWQETQYF. The CDR3 nucleotides read TGTGCCAGTAACCCAGGGGGCGCTTGGCAAGAGACCCAGTACTTC.

This chain links TRBV24-1 with TRBJ2-4, with 8 bases identical to TRBD2. The CDR3 runs 14 residues. Germline trimming cut 3 bases from V and 7 bases from J; bases unmatched to any gene: 4. Germline CDR1 and CDR2: KGHDR and SFDVKD. Here the CDR3 reads CATSDPREGNIQYF. CDR3 coding DNA: TGTGCCACCAGTGATCCCCGGGAGGGGAACATTCAGTACTTC.

This clonotype was seen at least ten times. The CDR3 DNA is TGTGCCAGCATTTGGGACAGGGTCACAGATACGCAGTATTTT. It encodes CASIWDRVTDTQYF. This chain links TRBV2 with TRBJ2-3; 9 bases match TRBD1. Germline-derived CDR1 and CDR2 are SNHLY and FYNNEI. V dropped 7 bases and J dropped 2; count of bases not matched to a gene: 4. This CDR3 has 14 amino acids.